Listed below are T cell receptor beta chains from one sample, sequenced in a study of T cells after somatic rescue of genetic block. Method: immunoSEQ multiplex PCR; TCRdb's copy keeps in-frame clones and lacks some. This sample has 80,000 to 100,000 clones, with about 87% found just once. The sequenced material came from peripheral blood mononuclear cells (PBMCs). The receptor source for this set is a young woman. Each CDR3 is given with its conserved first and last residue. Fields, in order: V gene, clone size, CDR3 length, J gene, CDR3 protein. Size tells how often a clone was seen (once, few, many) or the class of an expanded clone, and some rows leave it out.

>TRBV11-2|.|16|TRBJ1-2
CASSLDAGLANYGYTF
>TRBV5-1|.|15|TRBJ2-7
CASSFGGAKEYEQYF
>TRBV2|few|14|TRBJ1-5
CASSVERADQPQHF
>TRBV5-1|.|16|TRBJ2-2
CASSPGGGANTGELFF
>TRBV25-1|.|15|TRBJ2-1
CASKVGTSGRNEQFF
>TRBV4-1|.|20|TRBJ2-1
CASSQDGLAGVLLSYNEQFF
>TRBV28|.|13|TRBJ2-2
CASILGSTGELFF
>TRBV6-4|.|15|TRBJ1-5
CASSESWGVCQPQHF
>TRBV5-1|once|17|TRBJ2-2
CASSPWTSGGNTGELFF
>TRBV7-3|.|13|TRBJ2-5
CASSAGGQETQYF
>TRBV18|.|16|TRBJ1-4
CASSPQPGQGYEKLFF
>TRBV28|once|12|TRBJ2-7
CASSFNPQEQYF
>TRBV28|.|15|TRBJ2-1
CASSSRSGSRSEQFF
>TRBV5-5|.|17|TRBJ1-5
CASSSAPTTGTVGPQHF
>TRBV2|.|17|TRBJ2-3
CASLEYISGDLGDTQYF
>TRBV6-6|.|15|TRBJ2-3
CASSYRSGRTDTQYF
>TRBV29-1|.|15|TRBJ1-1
CSVETRGRGHTEAFF
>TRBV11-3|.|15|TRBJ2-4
CASSLESGVVNIQYF
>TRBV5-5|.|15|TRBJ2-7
CASSLVVPPSYEQYF
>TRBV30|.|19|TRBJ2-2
CAWSVWTGYSRINTGELFF
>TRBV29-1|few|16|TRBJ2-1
CSVPPWRGLGVGEQFF
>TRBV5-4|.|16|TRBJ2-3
CASSHGTSGITDTQYF
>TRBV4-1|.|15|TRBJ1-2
CASSQPPTANYGYTF
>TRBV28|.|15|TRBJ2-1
CASSQGPGLYNEQFF
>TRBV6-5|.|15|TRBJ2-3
CASSTRTGYPDTQYF
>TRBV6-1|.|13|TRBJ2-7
CASSGTSFHEQYF
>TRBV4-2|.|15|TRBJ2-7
CASSATSGARSEQYF
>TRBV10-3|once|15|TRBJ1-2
CAIRPEWGRDYGYTF
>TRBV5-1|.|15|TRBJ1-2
CASRTQTTTNYGYTF
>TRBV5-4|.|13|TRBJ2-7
CASSSDSSYEQYF
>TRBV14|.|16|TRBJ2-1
CASSQETGLPYNEQFF
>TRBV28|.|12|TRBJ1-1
CASGGQDTEAFF
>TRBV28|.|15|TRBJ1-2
CASRYPGGINYGYTF
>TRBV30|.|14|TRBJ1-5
CAWSEGTSNQPQHF
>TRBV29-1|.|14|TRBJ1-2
CSVKSQASNYGYTF
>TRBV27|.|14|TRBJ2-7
CASGIDRAANEQYF
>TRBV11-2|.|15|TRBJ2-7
CASSDRQGVLYEQYF
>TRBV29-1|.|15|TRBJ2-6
CSVGGRTSGANVLTF
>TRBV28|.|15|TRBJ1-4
CASSYPGQLNEKLFF
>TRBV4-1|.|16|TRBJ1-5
CASSPDLGSVNQPQHF
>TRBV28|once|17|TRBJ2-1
CASSLVRLAGAYNEQFF
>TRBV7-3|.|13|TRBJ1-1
CASSLMTDTEAFF
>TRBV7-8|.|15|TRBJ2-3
CASSLRRLLTDTQYF
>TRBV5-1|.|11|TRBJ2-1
CASSLAEVQFF
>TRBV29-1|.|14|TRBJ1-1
CSVELFVQDTEAFF
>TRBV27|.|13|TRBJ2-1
CASDGGSPNEQFF
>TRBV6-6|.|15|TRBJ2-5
CASRRGDGVEETQYF
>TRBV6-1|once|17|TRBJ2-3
CASSEKWSGSVVDTQYF
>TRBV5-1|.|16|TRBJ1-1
CASSENTGMEYTEAFF
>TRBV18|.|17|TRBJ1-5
CASSPRKDAYSGQPQHF
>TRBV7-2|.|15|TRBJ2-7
CASSRQGLQGHEQYF
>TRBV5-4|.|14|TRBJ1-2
CASSRRDEAYGYTF
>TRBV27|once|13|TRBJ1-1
CASSLGRNTEAFF
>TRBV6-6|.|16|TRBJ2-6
CASSYSGDSGANVLTF
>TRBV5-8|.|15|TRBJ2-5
CASSPGRLGQETQYF